This TCR beta chain was recovered during a study of siplizumab effects on memory and regulatory T cells. In germline, CDR1 is LGHNA, CDR2 YNFKEQ. The CDR3 covers 16 residues. V was clipped by 4 bases and J by 6 bases, with 19 bases between them. Data came from immunoSEQ multiplex PCR; TCRdb stores just in-frame clones and leaves some out. Of 95,000 to 100,000 clones listed, around 90% are singletons. With respect to this clone: Its matching antigen is unknown.

Study-level results: Neither a naive nor a memory phenotype was assignable to roughly 75-97% of proliferating CD4+ or CD8+ clones. Siplizumab produced a significant reduction in alloreactive sequences that were traceable to unstimulated CD4+ memory cells.

The material sequenced was non-Treg CD4+ T cells sorted from blood. The chain joins TRBV4-2 to TRBJ2-1; TRBD2 might be the D (6 bases). The TCR comes from a human donor in good health. The CDR3 DNA follows: TGTGCCAGCAGCCGTATGACTAGACACCCTGTCAATGAGCAGTTCTTC. This gives the protein CASSRMTRHPVNEQFF.